These T cell receptor beta chains were read from a single sample in a study of blood T cell repertoires in COVID-19. Produced via immunoSEQ multiplex PCR; TCRdb's table is partial and in-frame only. The sample lists about 250,000 clones; about four fifths were seen once. Sequenced material: peripheral blood. These receptors all come from a man aged 45-65 years with active or convalescent COVID-19. CDR3s include the opening cysteine and the closing phenylalanine or tryptophan. D genes are given only for firm matches. The listing skips clone size in some rows; elsewhere it reads once, few, many or a size class.

TRBJ1-2,.,.,TRBV5-1,CASSLEPGRPYGYTF,TGCGCCAGCAGCTTGGAGCCAGGCCGACCCTATGGCTACACCTTC
TRBJ2-1,.,TRBD2,TRBV11-2,CASSLRLAVSYNEQFF,TGTGCCAGCAGCTTAAGACTAGCGGTCTCCTACAATGAGCAGTTCTTC
TRBJ1-2,.,.,TRBV12-3/TRBV12-4,CASSPDTFYGYTF,TGTGCCAGCAGTCCGGACACCTTCTATGGCTACACCTTC
TRBJ2-7,.,.,TRBV7-9,CASSPSAGYGEQYF,TGTGCCAGCAGCCCAAGTGCAGGGTATGGCGAGCAGTACTTC
TRBJ2-1,.,.,TRBV3-1/TRBV3-2,CARPQDWGGGARSYNEQFF,TGCGCCCGCCCCCAAGACTGGGGCGGGGGCGCCAGGTCCTACAATGAGCAGTTCTTC
TRBJ2-2,.,TRBD2,TRBV18,CASSPRTSGNTGELFF,TGTGCCAGCTCACCGCGGACTAGCGGAAACACCGGGGAGCTGTTTTTT
TRBJ1-4,.,TRBD1,TRBV27,CASSYPGGWGEKLFF,TGTGCCAGCAGTTACCCAGGGGGCTGGGGTGAAAAACTGTTTTTT
TRBJ1-2,.,TRBD1,TRBV27,CASRATGEMNGYTF,TGTGCCAGCAGGGCGACAGGGGAAATGAATGGCTACACCTTC
TRBJ1-1,.,TRBD1,TRBV11-3,CASSPGTGRDTEAFF,TGTGCCAGCAGCCCTGGGACAGGGCGAGACACTGAAGCTTTCTTT
TRBJ1-2,.,TRBD1,TRBV28,CASYRGLGDGYTF,TGTGCCAGTTACAGGGGGCTAGGGGACGGCTACACCTTC
TRBJ2-2,.,TRBD2,TRBV7-9,CASSFTLAGGTNTGELFF,TGTGCCAGCAGCTTTACCTTAGCGGGGGGGACGAACACCGGGGAGCTGTTTTTT
TRBJ1-2,once,.,TRBV9,CASRAPGEYGYTF,TGTGCCAGCAGGGCCCCCGGGGAGTATGGCTACACCTTC
TRBJ2-7,.,.,TRBV2,CASTRDISYEQYF,TGTGCCAGCACCCGGGACATCTCCTACGAGCAGTACTTC
TRBJ1-1,.,.,TRBV11-2,CASSLTQGTEAFF,TGTGCCAGCTCTCTTACTCAGGGCACTGAAGCTTTCTTT
TRBJ2-5,.,TRBD2,TRBV11-2,CASSQRGAGGPEETQYF,TGTGCCAGCAGCCAGAGAGGGGCGGGGGGGCCGGAAGAGACCCAGTACTTC
TRBJ1-2,.,.,TRBV12-3/TRBV12-4,CASSLRGHHYTF,TGTGCCAGCAGTTTGCGGGGGCACCACTACACCTTC
TRBJ2-7,.,TRBD1,TRBV14,CASSHPGQGTYEQYF,TGTGCCAGCAGCCACCCGGGACAGGGGACCTACGAGCAGTACTTC
TRBJ2-7,.,.,TRBV11-2,CASSYDRKQYF,TGTGCCAGCAGCTACGACAGAAAGCAGTACTTC
TRBJ2-5,.,TRBD2,TRBV4-2,CASSLSSGGETQYF,TGTGCCAGCAGCCTTTCTAGCGGGGGAGAGACCCAGTACTTC
TRBJ1-5,.,.,TRBV28,CASSFLSGRNNQPQHF,TGTGCCAGCAGTTTTTTGTCGGGGAGGAACAATCAGCCCCAGCATTTT
TRBJ2-7,.,TRBD1,TRBV9,CASSTRQGSYEQYF,TGTGCCAGCAGCACCCGACAGGGTTCCTACGAGCAGTACTTC
TRBJ2-7,.,TRBD2,TRBV7-2,CASSSPWRGVWEQYF,TGTGCCAGCAGCTCCCCCTGGCGGGGGGTCTGGGAGCAGTACTTC
TRBJ1-1,.,TRBD1,TRBV6-5,CASRGQGASEAFF,TGTGCCAGCAGGGGACAGGGTGCGTCTGAAGCTTTCTTT
TRBJ2-7,.,.,TRBV6-1,CASSEIRALTYEQYF,TGTGCCAGCAGTGAAATCAGGGCCCTGACCTACGAGCAGTACTTC
TRBJ1-3,.,TRBD1,TRBV5-4,CASSSGGPGNTIYF,TGTGCCAGCAGCTCAGGGGGCCCCGGAAACACCATATATTTT
TRBJ2-1,.,TRBD2,TRBV30,CAWSSSGGAAQFF,TGTGCCTGGAGCTCCAGCGGGGGGGCGGCCCAGTTCTTC
TRBJ1-6,.,TRBD1,TRBV19,CASQDRGNSPLHF,TGTGCCAGCCAAGACAGGGGAAATTCACCCCTCCACTTT
TRBJ1-2,.,.,TRBV30,CAWSVRGRGNYGYTF,TGTGCCTGGAGTGTACGAGGGAGAGGAAACTATGGCTACACCTTC
TRBJ1-1,.,TRBD1,TRBV7-9,CASSGPGGFTEAFF,TGTGCCAGCAGCGGCCCAGGGGGCTTCACTGAAGCTTTCTTT
TRBJ1-2,.,TRBD1,TRBV19,CASSRQSGTGLGGGYTF,TGTGCCAGTAGTCGTCAGTCCGGGACAGGCCTCGGCGGTGGCTACACCTTC
TRBJ1-2,.,TRBD1,TRBV6-4,CASSDRGDTNYGYTF,TGTGCCAGCAGCGACAGGGGCGATACAAACTATGGCTACACCTTC
TRBJ1-2,.,.,TRBV19,CASSIQRARGYTF,TGTGCCAGTAGTATACAGAGGGCGCGGGGCTACACCTTC
TRBJ2-5,.,.,TRBV11-2,CASSLIWGDWTQYF,TGTGCCAGCAGCTTAATATGGGGAGACTGGACCCAGTACTTC
TRBJ2-3,.,TRBD1,TRBV24-1,CATSDPSGTGVSDTQYF,TGTGCCACCAGTGACCCGTCAGGGACAGGGGTCTCAGATACGCAGTATTTT
TRBJ2-3,once,.,TRBV12-3/TRBV12-4,CASSSNHGTQYF,TGTGCCAGCAGTTCTAATCACGGTACGCAGTATTTT
TRBJ1-5,.,.,TRBV7-2,CASSSRQTSSNQPQHF,TGTGCCAGCAGCTCAAGACAGACCTCTAGCAATCAGCCCCAGCATTTT
TRBJ1-1,.,.,TRBV21-1,CASSKGLNTEAFF,TGTGCCAGCAGCAAAGGGCTGAACACTGAAGCTTTCTTT
TRBJ2-1,.,.,TRBV25-1,CASSDHRNEQFF,TGTGCCAGCAGTGACCACAGGAATGAGCAGTTCTTC
TRBJ2-7,.,.,TRBV6-6,CASSKYRDVPYEQYF,TGTGCCAGCAGTAAATACAGGGATGTTCCCTACGAGCAGTACTTC
TRBJ2-7,.,.,TRBV6-5,CASSTGGTGSYEQYF,TGTGCCAGCAGTACCGGGGGGACAGGTTCCTACGAGCAGTACTTC
TRBJ1-6,.,TRBD1,TRBV27,CASRGTGNNSPLHF,TGTGCCAGCAGGGGGACAGGGAATAATTCACCCCTCCACTTT
TRBJ1-1,.,.,TRBV6-2/TRBV6-3,CASSQPPQGNTEAFF,TGTGCCAGCAGTCAACCCCCTCAGGGGAACACTGAAGCTTTCTTT
TRBJ2-5,.,TRBD1,TRBV7-2,CASSSTGTGGVRETQYF,TGTGCCAGCAGCTCCACCGGGACAGGGGGCGTGAGGGAGACCCAGTACTTC
TRBJ2-3,once,.,TRBV3-1/TRBV3-2,CASSQGGGEMNTQYF,TGTGCCAGCAGCCAAGGGGGCGGGGAGATGAATACGCAGTATTTT